The next 14 T cell receptor beta chains were all read from a single sample in a study of shared clonotypes between healthy human individuals. Positively selected for CCR7, the CD45RO-negative cells used as naive CD8 cells excluded terminally differentiated effector memory CD45RA+ cells. Clones were sequenced by immunoSEQ multiplex PCR, and TCRdb holds only the in-frame ones, with some missing. This sample has roughly 2 million clones; about 95% occur once, and the top ten carry around 1.1%. The sample consisted of naive CD8+ T cells sorted from blood. The receptors originated from a man aged 18 to 35 in good health.

The chain couples TRBV4-1 to TRBJ1-6, with 9 bases that match TRBD1. There are 21 residues in the CDR3. Losses at the gene ends were 3 bases for V and 0 bases for J; bases not matched to a gene: 15. Looked up from germline, CDR1 is MGHRA and CDR2 is YSYEKL. Written as DNA, the CDR3 is TGCGCCAGCAGCCACCTGGTTCCGGGACAGGGTCGAGGCTCCTATAATTCACCCCTCCACTTT. Amino acids: CASSHLVPGQGRGSYNSPLHF.

This clone was recorded once. V is TRBV7-6 and J is TRBJ2-5, with D perhaps TRBD1 (6 bases). V lost 1 base to trimming and J lost 1 base, with 7 bases between them. Germline assignment: CDR1 SGHVS and CDR2 FNYEAQ. The CDR3 extends over 14 amino acids. The CDR3 loop is CASSLGGLQETQYF. The CDR3 DNA reads as TGTGCCAGCAGCTTAGGGGGGCTCCAAGAGACCCAGTACTTC.

The J gene is TRBJ2-5, the V gene TRBV19; 8 bases agree with TRBD1. The CDR3 runs 12 residues. The V gene end was trimmed by 11 bases and the J gene end by 2 bases; junction bases not matched to a gene: 4. Per germline, CDR1 LNHDA and CDR2 SQIVND (reference sequence). In nucleotides, the CDR3 is TGTGCCGCCGGGACAGGACAAGAGACCCAGTACTTC. This sequence encodes CAAGTGQETQYF.

The chain uses TRBV4-3 and TRBJ2-7, with TRBD1 as a possible D gene (5 bases). Germline V gives CDR1 LGHNA, CDR2 YSLEER. With 0 bases removed from V and 4 bases from J, the gap between germline ends came to 16 bases. The CDR3 covers 16 residues. The CDR3 DNA follows: TGCGCCAGCAGCCAAGATATGACAGTCCTTGGTTACGAGCAGTACTTC. Protein sequence: CASSQDMTVLGYEQYF.

About this clone itself: Other DNA sequences in this sample translate to the same CDR3. The chain has TRBV4-3 and TRBJ1-2; possible D gene TRBD1, 6 bases. The CDR3 covers 14 residues. Germline V gene sequence: CDR1 LGHNA, CDR2 YSLEER. Between the trimmed V and J ends, which lost 0 bases and 1 base, there was a span of 6 bases. The CDR3 protein is CASSQDRGNYGYTF. CDR3 bases: TGCGCCAGCAGCCAAGACAGGGGTAACTATGGCTACACCTTC.

To note about this clone: At one end, the junction sequence differs from germline, possibly due to a read error. The V call is TRBV7-2, the J call TRBJ2-1; 9 positions match TRBD2. The CDR3 is made up of 15 amino acids. CDR1 and CDR2 (germline): SGHTA, FQGNSA. CDR3 sequence reads: CASSLGSSGALSWIF. CDR3 DNA sequence: TGTGCCAGCAGCTTAGGTTCTAGCGGGGCCCTATCGTGGATCTTC.

The rearrangement links TRBV4-1 to TRBJ1-1, with D possibly being TRBD1 (5 bases). Germline V CDR1 and CDR2: MGHRA, YSYEKL. The ends were cut back, 4 bases at V and 4 bases at J, with 13 bases in the middle. This CDR3 is built from 14 residues. The CDR3 region has the DNA TGCGCCAGCAGCCCGAGACTGGGGGTCACTGAAGCTTTCTTT. Translating gives CASSPRLGVTEAFF.

The gene calls are TRBV5-6 and TRBJ1-5; D not resolved. Germline V lookup: CDR1 SGHDT, CDR2 YYEEEE. The CDR3 has 14 residues. V lost 3 bases and J 0 bases, leaving 7 bases between the germline ends. CDR3 nucleotide sequence: TGTGCCAGCAGCTCGCGAGTTAGCAATCAGCCCCAGCATTTT. Protein sequence: CASSSRVSNQPQHF.

This clone was seen ten or more times. The chain carries TRBV11-2 and TRBJ2-7; D gene ambiguous. The CDR3 covers 11 residues. CDR1 and CDR2 from the germline V gene are SGHAT and FQNNGV. V was cut by 3 bases and J by 9 bases, with 9 bases left in between. CDR3 in amino acids: CASSLNWRQYF. CDR3 in DNA: TGTGCCAGCAGCTTGAACTGGAGGCAGTACTTC.

Comment on this clone: Other DNA sequences in this sample translate to the same CDR3. The chain combines TRBV7-9 with TRBJ1-1; D is uncertain. CDR1 and CDR2 (germline): SEHNR, FQNEAQ (reference sequence). CDR3 length: 15 residues. The V end lost 5 bases, the J end lost 1 base, and 14 bases lay between the germline ends. The CDR3 spells CASSHRDGKNTEAFF. The CDR3, as DNA: TGTGCCAGCAGCCATCGCGACGGAAAGAACACTGAAGCTTTCTTT.

The chain couples TRBV5-4 to TRBJ2-3; maybe TRBD1 (5 bases). This CDR3 has 15 amino acids. The ends were cut back, 0 bases at V and 2 bases at J, with 10 bases in the middle. CDR1 is SGHNT, CDR2 YYREEE, per germline (reference sequence). CDR3 sequence reads: CASSLATTATDTQYF. The CDR3 DNA sequence: TGTGCCAGCAGCTTGGCCACGACAGCCACAGATACGCAGTATTTT.

With respect to this clone: Other DNA sequences in the same sample also yield this CDR3. The rearrangement links TRBV9 to TRBJ2-7, with D perhaps TRBD2 (5 bases). The ends were cut back, 0 bases at V and 0 bases at J, with 7 bases in the middle. This CDR3 comprises 14 residues. CDR1 and CDR2 from the germline V gene are SGDLS and YYNGEE. CDR3 coding DNA: TGTGCCAGCAGCGTAGGTAGCGCCTCCTACGAGCAGTACTTC. Amino acid sequence: CASSVGSASYEQYF.

In the case of this clone: Other DNA sequences in the same sample also yield this CDR3. V usage is TRBV27 and J usage is TRBJ2-1, with 8 bases matching TRBD2. The CDR3 contains 15 residues. The germline V gene has CDR1 MNHEY and CDR2 SMNVEV (reference sequence). V was pared by 5 bases and J by 1 base, with 4 bases of the junction left unmatched. The CDR3 DNA follows: TGTGCCAGCAGTCCGGGAGGGGGGTCCTACAATGAGCAGTTCTTC. As protein: CASSPGGGSYNEQFF.

This chain joins TRBV5-4 and TRBJ2-4, with 10 bases fitting TRBD1. Trimming removed 4 bases from V and 5 bases from J; junction bases left unmatched: 6. The CDR3 has 15 residues. Germline V gene data show CDR1 as SGHNT and CDR2 as YYREEE (reference sequence). CDR3 protein: CASSPVGTGENIQYF. In DNA, the CDR3 is TGTGCCAGCAGCCCAGTTGGGACAGGGGAAAACATTCAGTACTTC.